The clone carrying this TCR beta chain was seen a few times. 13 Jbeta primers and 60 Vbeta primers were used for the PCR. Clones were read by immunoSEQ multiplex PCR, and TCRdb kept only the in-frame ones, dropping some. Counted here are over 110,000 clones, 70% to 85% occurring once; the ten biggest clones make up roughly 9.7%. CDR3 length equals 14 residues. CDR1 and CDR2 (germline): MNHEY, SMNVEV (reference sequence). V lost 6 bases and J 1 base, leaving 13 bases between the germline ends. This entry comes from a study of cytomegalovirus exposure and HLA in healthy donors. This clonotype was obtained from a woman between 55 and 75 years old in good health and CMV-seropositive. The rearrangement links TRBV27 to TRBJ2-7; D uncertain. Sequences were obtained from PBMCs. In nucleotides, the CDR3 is TGTGCCAGCAGACCCCCCGGTGGTTCCTACGAGCAGTACTTC. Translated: CASRPPGGSYEQYF.